Included here is one T cell receptor (beta chain) sequence, with context. This clone was seen once. Its recognized antigen is unknown. No base quality information exists; no much larger clone differs at one position. This specimen includes other DNA sequences encoding the same CDR3. This entry belongs to a study of cytomegalovirus exposure and HLA in healthy donors (dated by TCRdb to 2016 to 2017). A note on the overall study: According to an earlier analysis of around 600 of the donors, some 180 million T cells yielded over 90 million unique TCR beta sequences and 276 Gb of sequence data. Among the roughly 400 genotyped donors, 75% to 90% belonged to the genetic ancestry cluster associated with self-reported Caucasian donors. The later analysis used no new phenotypic data to find candidate immune exposures, relying instead on TCR beta sequences and their occurrence across donors. The T cell repertoires of 666 subjects were profiled by immunosequencing and related to cytomegalovirus serostatus. About 300 gigabases of sequencing data and 80 million or so unique TCR sequences were included in an early release covering around 650 HLA-typed donors. HLA typing included class I and class II loci at four-digit resolution. The study combined high-throughput TCR immunosequencing, statistical association of individual TCRs with disease status, and machine learning to predict cytomegalovirus infection status. The number of donors typed differed by locus, with roughly 629-640 for A, B, C, DRB1 and DQB1, more than 500 for DQA1, approximately 570 for DPA1, and roughly 450 for DPB1. A later genetic analysis used genome-wide SNP genotypes for about 65% of the 666 donors, treating that subset as a discovery cohort. An earlier analysis of around 580 of the donors used high-throughput TCR beta sequencing to judge whether each TCR beta V gene segment behaved as functional or pseudogenic. Four or five DR-DQ haplotypes were handled as single units for association and clustering because linkage in the cohort was strong. Every repertoire in the discovery cohort had been generated on one and the same sequencing platform. A later analysis re-examined previously published TCR beta repertoires from 600 to 700 donors and added high-resolution HLA genotyping to investigate patterns of TCR occurrence. The study was designed to test whether signatures of past pathogen exposure could be identified by cataloging public T cell receptors. A separate validation cohort of over a hundred different subjects was used in addition to the approximately 700-subject first cohort. Among some 400 genotyped donors of the cohort, an average of around 250,000 unique TCR beta nucleotide sequences was sequenced per donor, of which roughly 18% were non-productive. Donor age, sex, ethnicity and CMV serostatus were collected together with the repertoire data. On the study overall, not on this receptor specifically: In vitro tests confirmed that a few of the cytomegalovirus-associated TCR beta chains recognize cytomegalovirus antigens. Specific HLA alleles were associated with 18,000 or so TCR beta sequences at a false discovery rate of 0.05 in a later analysis. Several of the top co-occurrence clusters appeared to be linked to parvovirus B19, influenza, CMV and Epstein-Barr virus, according to a later analysis. Immune exposure information for the cohort was limited to CMV serostatus. In a later analysis, HLA-associated TCR beta chains showed more clonal expansion and lower generation probabilities than non-associated chains that were equally common. When HLA alleles, especially DR and DQ, strongly co-occurred, attributing TCR associations to individual alleles was difficult. A group of highly shared sequence variants was considered likely to be a technical artifact of the sequencing pipeline. Across donors, most TCR sequences were observed very rarely, whereas some public TCRs were present in many individuals. An earlier analysis of approximately 570 of the donors showed that most TCR beta V segments appeared in productive rearrangements either about 87% or about 30% of the time, which broadly matched IMGT annotations. Because HLA typing was unavailable for some donors at each locus, only the typed subset was used in association tests. Cytomegalovirus status was reported to be diagnosed by the classifier with high specificity and sensitivity in both the original and validation cohorts. Roughly uniform sequencing depth across donors was assumed in presence/absence analyses, although this assumption may not hold. In a later analysis, most CMV-associated TCR beta chains were found to appear HLA-restricted, with HLA associations seemingly driven largely by CMV exposure. In a later analysis, TCR association rates were found to vary across HLA loci, with the most associated TCRs seen for DRB1 alleles and the fewest for HLA-C alleles. The cohort was sequenced for TCR beta chains only, and without alpha or paired-chain data the features that could be detected were limited. Because the 87-base-pair reads could not distinguish some IMGT-functional V segments, including TRBV6-2 and TRBV6-3, those segments were excluded. Linkage disequilibrium might explain the correlated functional status among segregating V segments, but an unknown experimental factor could not be excluded. The authors suggested that the approach could potentially be generalized to other disease states and immunological phenotypes. An association between a missense DCLRE1C variant and V-gene and J-gene trimming of TCR beta chains was found in a later genetic analysis and replicated in an independent cohort. Because counts were too low, roughly 18 rarely observed V segments, including chromosome 9 orphons, were left out of the earlier analysis of 587 of the donors. The study gave a list of more than 150 TCR beta chains associated with cytomegalovirus. A further reported finding was that TCR beta sequences accurately predicted the HLA-A and HLA-B alleles for most subjects in the first cohort. A later genetic analysis reported fewer N-insertions in productive TCRs among donors in an Asian-associated ancestry cluster than the approximately 700-donor mean.

The cohort comprised 710 or so healthy bone marrow donors. At the time of sampling, all cohort members were nominally healthy, though unrecorded immune exposures were likely present. The donor tested CMV seropositive, placing the donor among the 289 seropositive members of the cohort. A peripheral blood sample was collected from each donor, and TCR beta sequencing was performed on peripheral blood mononuclear cells. The Qiagen DNeasy Blood Extraction Kit was used to extract genomic DNA from the blood cell samples. V loses 3 bases at its end and J loses 3 bases; junction bases beyond the gene matches: 0. The CDR1 and CDR2 encoded by the germline V gene are SQVTM and ANQGSEA. The CDR3 runs 12 amino acids, cysteine and phenylalanine included. Just CDR3 DNA is preserved here, 36 bases in frame from base 1. Libraries were built with the immunoSEQ multiplex PCR assay. For the multiplex PCR, a mixture combining 60 forward primers for TCR Vbeta segments and 13 reverse primers for TCR Jbeta segments was used. The CDR3 region of rearranged TCR beta genes was amplified from genomic DNA with a multiplex PCR assay. Amplified TCR beta libraries were sequenced as 87-base-pair reads on the Illumina HiSeq System. The study's processing was this. Across the 600 to 700 repertoires, a later analysis counted some 80 million unique TCR beta chains, 8.5 million to 12 million of which were shared by at least two donors. Raw reads were error-corrected and collapsed into unique sequences by a nearest-neighbor algorithm in which closely related sequences were merged to remove PCR and sequencing errors. CDR3 sequences were aligned to IMGT reference sequences to assign V, D and J gene segments. For a sequence to be retained, at least a six-nucleotide match to both a V gene segment and a J gene segment was required. A rearrangement was called productive if the CDR3 had no stop codons and remained in frame with V and J, and every other rearrangement was called non-productive. CDR3 was defined by IMGT convention, running from the second conserved V-encoded cysteine to the conserved J-encoded phenylalanine. In an earlier analysis of 500 to 650 of the donors, sequences lacking an unambiguous match to a single V gene segment were excluded. In an earlier analysis of a few hundred of the donors, V segments were called functional above 56.7% productive rearrangements and were called segregating when the between-donor standard deviation exceeded 5%. A statistical classification framework was developed to diagnose cytomegalovirus status using the catalog of TCR beta chain sequences. In a later analysis, V and J genes were assigned by comparing TCR nucleotide sequences against IMGT/GENE-DB human TR gene sequences. Using the TCRdist pipeline, a later analysis assigned CDR3 sequences along with most-parsimonious VDJ recombination scenarios. In a later analysis, each TCR beta chain was defined by its CDR3 amino acid sequence together with its V-gene family, and reads lacking a unique V-gene family were excluded. In a later analysis, fewer than 600 highly shared, low-generation-probability nucleotide sequences were removed to address suspected cross-contamination and a sequencing artifact. A later analysis calculated a clonal expansion index for each public chain from normalized within-repertoire ranks of inferred template counts. A later analysis computed generation probabilities with a VDJ recombination model fitted to out-of-frame rearrangements, and checked the results against IGoR. In a later analysis, TCR-TCR, TCR-HLA and TCR-CMV co-occurrence was scored with hypergeometric tests, and a repertoire-size bias correction was applied to TCR pairs. False discovery rates were estimated in a later analysis by permuting HLA or CMV assignments 20 times. A later analysis grouped co-occurring TCRs with DBSCAN, adding TCRdist sequence similarity when clustering within HLA-allele-positive subsets. For co-occurrence clustering, repertoires with fewer than 30,000 or more than 120,000 public chains were excluded, along with about five repertoires with anomalous nucleotide sharing. TCRdb mirrors the immuneACCESS table, restricted to in-frame sequences. Some clones are absent from its copies; in checked studies, under half trace to an unresolved V gene, and the reason for the others is unknown. Clonal size and the V and J genes are those of that table, whereas D and trimming came from the DNA. The sample has 110,000 to 150,000 clones on record, 70% to 85% of them singletons. Roughly 9.9% of the sample goes to the ten largest clones.

The TCR sequence derives from a woman aged 55-75 years in good health and CMV-seropositive. Recombination linked TRBV29-1 to TRBJ2-7; a stretch of 9 junction bases matches TRBD1. Sample: PBMCs. The nucleotides are TGCAGCGTTGAGGGACAGGGCTACGAGCAGTACTTC. Translated, this is CSVEGQGYEQYF.